These T cell receptor beta chains were read from a single sample in a study of T cell changes during pregnancy in multiple sclerosis. The data were produced by immunoSEQ multiplex PCR, yet TCRdb's version contains in-frame clones alone and is incomplete. The sample shows about 110,000 clones, about 94% of them seen only once. The sequencing used peripheral blood, collected in the third trimester of pregnancy. The receptors here all came from a female donor with multiple sclerosis, enrolled in a pregnancy study. Each CDR3 is given with its conserved first and last residue. The order of the fields is CDR3 length, D gene, clone size, V gene, J gene, CDR3 DNA, CDR3 protein. The D gene is left open where the match is weak. For some rows the clone size is stated as once, few or many, or as a class when expanded; others skip it.

cdr3_length: 15
d_call: TRBD1
clone_size: NA
v_call: TRBV28
j_call: TRBJ1-1
cdr3_nt: TGTGCCAGCAGTACACCCGGGACAGGGGACACTGAAGCTTTCTTT
cdr3_aa: CASSTPGTGDTEAFF

cdr3_length: 19
d_call: TRBD2
clone_size: NA
v_call: TRBV27
j_call: TRBJ2-2
cdr3_nt: TGTGCCAGCAGTTTATATTTGTCGACTAGCGGGAGGAACACCGGGGAGCTGTTTTTT
cdr3_aa: CASSLYLSTSGRNTGELFF

cdr3_length: 15
d_call: TRBD2
clone_size: NA
v_call: TRBV5-1
j_call: TRBJ2-1
cdr3_nt: TGCGCCAGCAGCGCTGGGACTAGCGGGGCCCATGAGCAGTTCTTC
cdr3_aa: CASSAGTSGAHEQFF

cdr3_length: 16
d_call: TRBD1
clone_size: NA
v_call: TRBV28
j_call: TRBJ2-7
cdr3_nt: TGTGCCAGCAGTTTAAGGGGGCCAGGACTGTTGGGCGAGCAGTACTTC
cdr3_aa: CASSLRGPGLLGEQYF

cdr3_length: 16
d_call: TRBD2
clone_size: once
v_call: TRBV7-9
j_call: TRBJ2-5
cdr3_nt: TGTGCCAGCAGCTCCCTCGGCCTAGCGGGGGTAGAGACCCAGTACTTC
cdr3_aa: CASSSLGLAGVETQYF

cdr3_length: 16
d_call: NA
clone_size: NA
v_call: TRBV11-2
j_call: TRBJ2-7
cdr3_nt: TGTGCCAGCAGCTCTCCTAGGGGGCTAGCGGGCTACGAGCAGTACTTC
cdr3_aa: CASSSPRGLAGYEQYF

cdr3_length: 15
d_call: TRBD1
clone_size: NA
v_call: TRBV19
j_call: TRBJ2-7
cdr3_nt: TGTGCCAGTACCCTAAGGACAGGGGGCGTTTACGAGCAGTACTTC
cdr3_aa: CASTLRTGGVYEQYF

cdr3_length: 17
d_call: TRBD2
clone_size: NA
v_call: TRBV7-3
j_call: TRBJ2-3
cdr3_nt: TGTGCCAGCAGCTTAAGGGTAGCGGGAGGGCCAGGAGATACGCAGTATTTT
cdr3_aa: CASSLRVAGGPGDTQYF

cdr3_length: 18
d_call: TRBD1
clone_size: NA
v_call: TRBV4-1
j_call: TRBJ1-1
cdr3_nt: TGCGCCAGCAGCCATCCCCCCGGGTGGGCAGGGGGCAACACTGAAGCTTTCTTT
cdr3_aa: CASSHPPGWAGGNTEAFF

cdr3_length: 16
d_call: NA
clone_size: NA
v_call: TRBV5-6
j_call: TRBJ2-1
cdr3_nt: TGTGCCAGCAGCTTGGTGGTTGTGGGAGTCGGGAATGAGCAGTTCTTC
cdr3_aa: CASSLVVVGVGNEQFF

cdr3_length: 13
d_call: NA
clone_size: NA
v_call: TRBV7-9
j_call: TRBJ1-2
cdr3_nt: TGTGCCAGCACCGCGACACCTAACTATGGCTACACCTTC
cdr3_aa: CASTATPNYGYTF

cdr3_length: 12
d_call: NA
clone_size: NA
v_call: TRBV5-1
j_call: TRBJ2-7
cdr3_nt: TGCGCCACGGAGGAGTCCTTTTACGAGCAGTACTTC
cdr3_aa: CATEESFYEQYF

cdr3_length: 14
d_call: TRBD2
clone_size: NA
v_call: TRBV27
j_call: TRBJ2-5
cdr3_nt: TGTGCCAGCAGTTTAGGCGGGGGATTGGAGACCCAGTACTTC
cdr3_aa: CASSLGGGLETQYF

cdr3_length: 13
d_call: NA
clone_size: few
v_call: TRBV29-1
j_call: TRBJ1-1
cdr3_nt: TGCAGCGCCGGGGGAGGGATGAACACTGAAGCTTTCTTT
cdr3_aa: CSAGGGMNTEAFF

cdr3_length: 15
d_call: TRBD2
clone_size: NA
v_call: TRBV6-1
j_call: TRBJ2-2
cdr3_nt: TGTGCCAGCAGGACTAGCGGGGCGAACACCGGGGAGCTGTTTTTT
cdr3_aa: CASRTSGANTGELFF

cdr3_length: 17
d_call: NA
clone_size: NA
v_call: TRBV5-4
j_call: TRBJ1-2
cdr3_nt: TGTGCCAGCAGCTTGGGGGCAGGGGACGCCACTGTTTATGGCTACACCTTC
cdr3_aa: CASSLGAGDATVYGYTF

cdr3_length: 15
d_call: NA
clone_size: NA
v_call: TRBV9
j_call: TRBJ2-6
cdr3_nt: TGTGCCAGCAGCCCCGGGGGAGGTGGGGCCAACGTCCTGACTTTC
cdr3_aa: CASSPGGGGANVLTF

cdr3_length: 12
d_call: NA
clone_size: NA
v_call: TRBV27
j_call: TRBJ2-1
cdr3_nt: TGTGCCAGCAGTTTCAGGGGCGGTGAGCAGTTCTTC
cdr3_aa: CASSFRGGEQFF

cdr3_length: 14
d_call: NA
clone_size: NA
v_call: TRBV21-1
j_call: TRBJ1-5
cdr3_nt: TGTGCCAGCAGCATGTCTTATAGCAATCAGCCCCAGCATTTT
cdr3_aa: CASSMSYSNQPQHF

cdr3_length: 14
d_call: NA
clone_size: NA
v_call: TRBV21-1
j_call: TRBJ2-1
cdr3_nt: TGTGCCAGCATGGACAGGGAGAATAGGAATGAGCAGTTCTTC
cdr3_aa: CASMDRENRNEQFF

cdr3_length: 12
d_call: NA
clone_size: NA
v_call: TRBV2
j_call: TRBJ1-4
cdr3_nt: TGTGCCAGCAGGATCGCGGGGGTGGAACTGTTTTTT
cdr3_aa: CASRIAGVELFF

cdr3_length: 17
d_call: TRBD2
clone_size: NA
v_call: TRBV5-4
j_call: TRBJ2-7
cdr3_nt: TGTGCCAGCAGCGCAACAGGGACTAGCGGGGGATACTACGAGCAGTACTTC
cdr3_aa: CASSATGTSGGYYEQYF

cdr3_length: 16
d_call: NA
clone_size: NA
v_call: TRBV10-3
j_call: TRBJ1-4
cdr3_nt: TGTGCCACAAACCTTGGGATGACAGGCGATAATGAAAAACTGTTTTTT
cdr3_aa: CATNLGMTGDNEKLFF

cdr3_length: 14
d_call: NA
clone_size: NA
v_call: TRBV28
j_call: TRBJ2-7
cdr3_nt: TGTGCCAGCAGTTTATACAGGGATGCGGCCGAGCAGTACTTC
cdr3_aa: CASSLYRDAAEQYF

cdr3_length: 14
d_call: NA
clone_size: once
v_call: TRBV7-9
j_call: TRBJ1-2
cdr3_nt: TGTGCCAGCAGCTTAGAAGGTCAGGGCCATGGCTACACCTTC
cdr3_aa: CASSLEGQGHGYTF

cdr3_length: 17
d_call: TRBD2
clone_size: NA
v_call: TRBV5-1
j_call: TRBJ2-3
cdr3_nt: TGCGCCAGCAGCTTGCTATTAGCGGGGGATAGCACAGATACGCAGTATTTT
cdr3_aa: CASSLLLAGDSTDTQYF

cdr3_length: 12
d_call: TRBD1
clone_size: NA
v_call: TRBV6-1
j_call: TRBJ1-2
cdr3_nt: TGTGCCAGCAGTGAGACAGGGAAGGGCTACACCTTC
cdr3_aa: CASSETGKGYTF

cdr3_length: 15
d_call: TRBD1
clone_size: NA
v_call: TRBV2
j_call: TRBJ1-2
cdr3_nt: TGTGCCAGCAGCCTGGGACAGGGTTCTAACTATGGCTACACCTTC
cdr3_aa: CASSLGQGSNYGYTF

cdr3_length: 16
d_call: NA
clone_size: NA
v_call: TRBV5-4
j_call: TRBJ2-5
cdr3_nt: TGTGCCAGCAGGAGCTCTAAAGCAGGCGTCCAAGAGACCCAGTACTTC
cdr3_aa: CASRSSKAGVQETQYF

cdr3_length: 13
d_call: NA
clone_size: NA
v_call: TRBV28
j_call: TRBJ1-1
cdr3_nt: TGTGCCAGCAGTTCGGGACACATCACTGAAGCTTTCTTT
cdr3_aa: CASSSGHITEAFF

cdr3_length: 17
d_call: TRBD2
clone_size: NA
v_call: TRBV4-1
j_call: TRBJ2-3
cdr3_nt: TGCGCCAGCAGCCAAGAGTTGTCGGGGGGGGGCACAGATACGCAGTATTTT
cdr3_aa: CASSQELSGGGTDTQYF

cdr3_length: 15
d_call: NA
clone_size: NA
v_call: TRBV7-9
j_call: TRBJ2-7
cdr3_nt: TGTGCCAGCAGCTTAGCATTAGGGGATCGAAACGAGCAGTACTTC
cdr3_aa: CASSLALGDRNEQYF